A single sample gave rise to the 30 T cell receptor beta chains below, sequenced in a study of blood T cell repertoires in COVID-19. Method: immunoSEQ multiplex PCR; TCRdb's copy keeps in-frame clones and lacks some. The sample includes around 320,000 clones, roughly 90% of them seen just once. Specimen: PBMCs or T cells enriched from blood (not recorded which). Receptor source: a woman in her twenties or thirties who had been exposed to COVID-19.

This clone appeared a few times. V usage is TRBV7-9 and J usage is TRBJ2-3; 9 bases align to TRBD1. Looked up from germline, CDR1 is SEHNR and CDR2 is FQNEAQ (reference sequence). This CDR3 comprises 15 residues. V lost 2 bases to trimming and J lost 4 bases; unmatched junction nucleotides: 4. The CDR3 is CASSLIGQGPDTQYF. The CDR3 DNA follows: TGTGCCAGCAGCTTAATTGGACAGGGGCCAGATACGCAGTATTTT.

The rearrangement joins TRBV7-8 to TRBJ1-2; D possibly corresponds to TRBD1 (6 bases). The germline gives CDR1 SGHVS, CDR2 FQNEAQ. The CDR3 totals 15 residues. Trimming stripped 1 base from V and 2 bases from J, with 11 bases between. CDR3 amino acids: CASSLGWTANYGYTF. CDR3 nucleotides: TGTGCCAGCAGCTTAGGATGGACAGCAAACTATGGCTACACCTTC. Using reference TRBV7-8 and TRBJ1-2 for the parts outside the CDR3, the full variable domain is GAGVSQSPRYKVAKRGQDVALRCDPISGHVSLFWYQQALGQGPEFLTYFQNEAQLDKSGLPSDRFFAERPEGSVSTLKIQRTQQEDSAVYLCASSLGWTANYGYTFGSGTRLTVV.

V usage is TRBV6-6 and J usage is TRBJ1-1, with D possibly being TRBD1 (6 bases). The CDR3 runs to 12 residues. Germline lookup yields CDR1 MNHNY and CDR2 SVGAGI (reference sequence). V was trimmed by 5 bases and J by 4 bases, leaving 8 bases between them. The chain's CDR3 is CASSQTGTEAFF. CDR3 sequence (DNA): TGTGCCAGCAGTCAGACAGGCACTGAAGCTTTCTTT.

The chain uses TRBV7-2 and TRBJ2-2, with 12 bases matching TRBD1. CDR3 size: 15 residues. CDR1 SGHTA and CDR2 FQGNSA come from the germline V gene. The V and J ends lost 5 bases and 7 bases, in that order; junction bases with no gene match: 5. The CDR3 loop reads CASSPWDRGHGELFF. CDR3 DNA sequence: TGTGCCAGCAGCCCGTGGGACAGGGGGCACGGGGAGCTGTTTTTT. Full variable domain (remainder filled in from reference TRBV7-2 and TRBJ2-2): GAGVSQSPSNKVTEKGKDVELRCDPISGHTALYWYRQSLGQGLEFLIYFQGNSAPDKSGLPSDRFSAERTGGSVSTLTIQRTQQEDSAVYLCASSPWDRGHGELFFGEGSRLTVL.

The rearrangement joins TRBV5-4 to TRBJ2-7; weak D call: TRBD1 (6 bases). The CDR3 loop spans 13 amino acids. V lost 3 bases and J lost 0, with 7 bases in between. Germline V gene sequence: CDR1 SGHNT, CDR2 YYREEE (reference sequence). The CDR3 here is CASSYRDSYEQYF. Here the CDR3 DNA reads TGTGCCAGCAGCTACAGGGACTCCTACGAGCAGTACTTC.

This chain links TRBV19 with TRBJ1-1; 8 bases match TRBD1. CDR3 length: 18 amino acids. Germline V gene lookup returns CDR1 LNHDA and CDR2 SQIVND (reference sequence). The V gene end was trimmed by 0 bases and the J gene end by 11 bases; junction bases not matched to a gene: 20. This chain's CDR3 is CASSIEGTGSFRPAGAFF. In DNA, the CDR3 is TGTGCCAGTAGTATAGAGGGGACAGGCTCGTTTCGACCCGCCGGGGCTTTCTTT. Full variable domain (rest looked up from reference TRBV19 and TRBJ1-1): DGGITQSPKYLFRKEGQNVTLSCEQNLNHDAMYWYRQDPGQGLRLIYYSQIVNDFQKGDIAEGYSVSREKKESFPLTVTSAQKNPTAFYLCASSIEGTGSFRPAGAFFGQGTRLTVV.

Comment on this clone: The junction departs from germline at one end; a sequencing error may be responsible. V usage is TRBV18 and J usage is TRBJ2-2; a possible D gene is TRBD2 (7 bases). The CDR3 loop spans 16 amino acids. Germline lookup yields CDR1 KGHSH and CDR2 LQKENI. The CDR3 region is CASSAGGGGHFGVLFF. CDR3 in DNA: TGTGCCAGCTCTGCCGGGGGCGGGGGTCATTTCGGGGTGCTGTTTTTT.

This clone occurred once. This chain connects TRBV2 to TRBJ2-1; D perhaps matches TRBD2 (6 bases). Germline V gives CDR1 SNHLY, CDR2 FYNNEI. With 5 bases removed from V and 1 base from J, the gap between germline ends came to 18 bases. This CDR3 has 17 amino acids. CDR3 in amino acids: CASSFYGGPSSYNEQFF. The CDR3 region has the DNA TGTGCCAGCAGTTTTTACGGGGGACCCTCTTCCTACAATGAGCAGTTCTTC.

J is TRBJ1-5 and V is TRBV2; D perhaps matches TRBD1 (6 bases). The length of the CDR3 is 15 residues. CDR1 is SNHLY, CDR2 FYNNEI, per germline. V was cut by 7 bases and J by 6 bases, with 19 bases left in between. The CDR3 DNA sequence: TGTGCCAGCACCGAAGGGGCAGGGGAGACTCAGCCCCAGCATTTT. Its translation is CASTEGAGETQPQHF.

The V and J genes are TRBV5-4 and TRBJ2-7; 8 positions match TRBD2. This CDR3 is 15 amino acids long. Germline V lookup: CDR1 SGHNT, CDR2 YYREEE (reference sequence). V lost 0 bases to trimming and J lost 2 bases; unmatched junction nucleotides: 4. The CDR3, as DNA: TGTGCCAGCAGCTTGGGGTTAGCGGGACCCTACGAGCAGTACTTC. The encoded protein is CASSLGLAGPYEQYF.

CDR3 coding DNA: TGTGCCAGCAGCAAACATCCGGGAGAGCAGTACTTC. Protein product: CASSKHPGEQYF. This chain connects TRBV21-1 to TRBJ2-7; the DNA was not used to check the table's D call, TRBD2. TRBV21-1 is given as a pseudogene. This CDR3 is 12 amino acids long.

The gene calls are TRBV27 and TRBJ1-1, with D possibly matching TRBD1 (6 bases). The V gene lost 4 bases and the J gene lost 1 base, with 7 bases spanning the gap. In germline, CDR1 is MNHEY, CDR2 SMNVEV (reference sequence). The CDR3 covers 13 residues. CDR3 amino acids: CASSWDTNTEAFF. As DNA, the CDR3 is TGTGCCAGCAGTTGGGACACGAACACTGAAGCTTTCTTT.

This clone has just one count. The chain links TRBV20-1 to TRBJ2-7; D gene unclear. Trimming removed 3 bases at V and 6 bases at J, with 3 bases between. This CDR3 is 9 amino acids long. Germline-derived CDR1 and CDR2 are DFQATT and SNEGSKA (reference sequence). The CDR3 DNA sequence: TGCAGTGCTAGCTTCGAGCAGTACTTC. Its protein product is CSASFEQYF.

In DNA form, the CDR3 reads TGTGCCAGCTCACCGTCGGACACCAACTATGGCTACACCTTC. This sequence encodes CASSPSDTNYGYTF. The chain has TRBV18 and TRBJ1-2; possible D gene TRBD1, 5 bases. Germline CDR1 is KGHSH and CDR2 is LQKENI. Trimming removed 3 bases from V and 2 bases from J, with 10 bases in between. The CDR3 has 14 residues.

The CDR3 is CASSKFHRQTGGETQYF. As DNA, the CDR3 is TGTGCCAGCAGCAAATTCCATAGACAGACCGGGGGGGAGACCCAGTACTTC. V is TRBV4-2 and J is TRBJ2-5; 7 nucleotides align to TRBD2. The V segment lost 5 bases and the J segment 5 bases; nucleotides outside the gene matches: 17. CDR1 and CDR2 from the germline V gene are LGHNA and YNFKEQ. This CDR3 is built from 17 residues.

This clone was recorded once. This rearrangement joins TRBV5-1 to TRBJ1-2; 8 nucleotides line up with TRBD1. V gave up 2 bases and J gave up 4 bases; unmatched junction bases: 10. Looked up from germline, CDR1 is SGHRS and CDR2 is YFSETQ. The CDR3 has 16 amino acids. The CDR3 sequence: CASSLPTDRATYGYTF. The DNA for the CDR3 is TGCGCCAGCAGCTTACCCACGGACAGGGCCACCTATGGCTACACCTTC.

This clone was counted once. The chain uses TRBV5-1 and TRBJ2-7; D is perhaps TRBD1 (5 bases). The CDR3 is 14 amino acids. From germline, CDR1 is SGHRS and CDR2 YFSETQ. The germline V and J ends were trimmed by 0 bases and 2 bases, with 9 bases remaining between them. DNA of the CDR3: TGCGCCAGCAGCTTGGTTGGGGCCCCCTACGAGCAGTACTTC. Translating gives CASSLVGAPYEQYF.

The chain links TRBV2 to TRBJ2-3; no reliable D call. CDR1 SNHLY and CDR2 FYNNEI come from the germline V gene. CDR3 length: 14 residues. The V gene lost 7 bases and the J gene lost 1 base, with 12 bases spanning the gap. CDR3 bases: TGTGCCAGCACCGACTCTTACCGCACAGATACGCAGTATTTT. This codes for CASTDSYRTDTQYF. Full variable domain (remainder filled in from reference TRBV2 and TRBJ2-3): EPEVTQTPSHQVTQMGQEVILRCVPISNHLYFYWYRQILGQKVEFLVSFYNNEISEKSEIFDDQFSVERPDGSNFTLKIRSTKLEDSAMYFCASTDSYRTDTQYFGPGTRLTVL.

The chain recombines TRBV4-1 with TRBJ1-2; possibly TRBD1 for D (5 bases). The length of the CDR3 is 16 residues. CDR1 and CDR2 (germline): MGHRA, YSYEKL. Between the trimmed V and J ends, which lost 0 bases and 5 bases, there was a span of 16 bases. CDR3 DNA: TGCGCCAGCAGCCAAGATTTATCGTCAGGGCTTTATGGCTACACCTTC. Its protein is CASSQDLSSGLYGYTF.

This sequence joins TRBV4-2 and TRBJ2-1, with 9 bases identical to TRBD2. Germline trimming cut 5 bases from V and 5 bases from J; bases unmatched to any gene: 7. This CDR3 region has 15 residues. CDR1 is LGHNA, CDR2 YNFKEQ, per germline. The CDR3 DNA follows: TGTGCCAGCAGCAACCGAGCTAGCGGGGACAATGAGCAGTTCTTC. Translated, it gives CASSNRASGDNEQFF.

The CDR3 DNA sequence: TGTGCCAGCAGTTACATAACTAGCGGGGGGTCCTACAATGAGCAGTTCTTC. It translates to CASSYITSGGSYNEQFF. V and J are TRBV6-2 or TRBV6-3 and TRBJ2-1; 12 bases line up with TRBD2. Trimming removed 2 bases from V and 1 base from J; junction bases left unmatched: 3. The germline V gene encodes CDR1 MNHEY and CDR2 SVGEGT. The CDR3 is made up of 17 amino acids.

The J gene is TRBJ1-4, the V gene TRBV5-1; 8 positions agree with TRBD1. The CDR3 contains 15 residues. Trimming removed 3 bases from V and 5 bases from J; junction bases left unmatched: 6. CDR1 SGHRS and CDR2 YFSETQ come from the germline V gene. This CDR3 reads CASSSWTGINEKLFF. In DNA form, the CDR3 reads TGCGCCAGCAGCTCCTGGACAGGGATCAATGAAAAACTGTTTTTT.

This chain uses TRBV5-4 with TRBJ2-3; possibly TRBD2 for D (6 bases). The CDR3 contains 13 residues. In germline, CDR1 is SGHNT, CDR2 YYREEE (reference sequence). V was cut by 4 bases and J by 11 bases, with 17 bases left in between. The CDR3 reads CASSVGTSRGQYF. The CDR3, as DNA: TGTGCCAGCAGCGTCGGGACTTCCCGGGGGCAGTATTTT. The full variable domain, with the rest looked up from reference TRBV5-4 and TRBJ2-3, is ETGVTQSPTHLIKTRGQQVTLRCSSQSGHNTVSWYQQALGQGPQFIFQYYREEENGRGNFPPRFSGLQFPNYSSELNVNALELDDSALYLCASSVGTSRGQYFGPGTRLTVL.

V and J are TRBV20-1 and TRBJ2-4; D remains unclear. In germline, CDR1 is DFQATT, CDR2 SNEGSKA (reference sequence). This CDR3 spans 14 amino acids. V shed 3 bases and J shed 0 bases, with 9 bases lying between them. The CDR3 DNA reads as TGCAGTGCTAGTAGAACGGGAGCCAAAAACATTCAGTACTTC. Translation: CSASRTGAKNIQYF.

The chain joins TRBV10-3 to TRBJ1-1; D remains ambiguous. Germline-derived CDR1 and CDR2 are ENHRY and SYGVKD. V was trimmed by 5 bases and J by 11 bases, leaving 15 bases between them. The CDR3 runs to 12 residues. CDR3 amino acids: CAISHATERAFF. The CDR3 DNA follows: TGTGCCATCAGTCACGCAACCGAGCGGGCTTTCTTT.

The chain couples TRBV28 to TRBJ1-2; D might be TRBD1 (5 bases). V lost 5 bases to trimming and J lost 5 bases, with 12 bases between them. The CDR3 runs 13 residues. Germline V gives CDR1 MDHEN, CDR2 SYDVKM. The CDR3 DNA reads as TGTGCCAGCAGTGAGAGGAGGGGTTATGGCTACACCTTC. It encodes CASSERRGYGYTF.

CDR3 sequence reads: CASSPGTFYEQYF. The CDR3 DNA follows: TGTGCCAGCTCACCAGGCACCTTCTACGAGCAGTACTTC. The chain uses TRBV18 and TRBJ2-7; no clear D. Germline lookup yields CDR1 KGHSH and CDR2 LQKENI. Trimming took off 2 bases at V and 3 bases at J, with 8 bases between the two ends. CDR3 length equals 13 residues.

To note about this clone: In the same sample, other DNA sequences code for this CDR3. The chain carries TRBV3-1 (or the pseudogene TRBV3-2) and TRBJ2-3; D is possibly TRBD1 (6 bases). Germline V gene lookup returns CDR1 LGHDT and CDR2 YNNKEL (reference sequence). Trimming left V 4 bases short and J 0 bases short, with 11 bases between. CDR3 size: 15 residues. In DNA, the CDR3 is TGTGCCAGCAGCCCCCGGGACACTAGCACAGATACGCAGTATTTT. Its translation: CASSPRDTSTDTQYF.

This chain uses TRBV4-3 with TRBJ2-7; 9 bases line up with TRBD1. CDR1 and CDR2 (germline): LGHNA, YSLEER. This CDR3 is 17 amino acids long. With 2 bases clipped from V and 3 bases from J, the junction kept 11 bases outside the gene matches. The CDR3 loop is CASSQNPPGQGDYEQYF. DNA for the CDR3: TGCGCCAGCAGCCAAAACCCCCCGGGACAGGGAGACTACGAGCAGTACTTC.

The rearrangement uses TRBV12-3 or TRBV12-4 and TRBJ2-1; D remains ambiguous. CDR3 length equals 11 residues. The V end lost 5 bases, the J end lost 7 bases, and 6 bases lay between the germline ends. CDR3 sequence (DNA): TGTGCCAGCAGTCATAGAAATGAGCAGTTCTTC. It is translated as CASSHRNEQFF.